The 19 T cell receptor beta chains below were found in one sample sequenced in a study of response to subunit inactivated influenza vaccine. One entry per CDR3 protein results from TCRdb running MiXCR on the RT-PCR reads. Found here are 650,000 to 800,000 distinct CDR3 sequences, roughly 18% of them singletons; the top ten hold approximately 11%. The sequencing used PBMCs from blood, collected 5 days after vaccination. These receptors originate from a man between 45 and 60 years old who received an inactivated influenza vaccine.

The chain carries TRBV7-8 and TRBJ2-2; tentatively, D is TRBD1 (6 bases). The CDR3 totals 15 residues. Trimming cost V 5 bases and J 4 bases, with 14 bases left between them. Germline lookup yields CDR1 SGHVS and CDR2 FQNEAQ. In nucleotides, the CDR3 is TGTGCCAGCAGCCTGCGACAGGCTGCCACCGGGGAGCTGTTTTTT. Residues: CASSLRQAATGELFF.

This chain uses TRBV7-3 with TRBJ2-3, with D tentatively TRBD2 (6 bases). The CDR3 contains 15 residues. Trimming took 5 bases from V and 3 from J, leaving 15 bases between them. Per germline, CDR1 SGHTA and CDR2 FQGTGA. CDR3 in amino acids: CASSPTGVETDTQYF. The CDR3 coding sequence is TGTGCCAGCAGCCCCACGGGGGTAGAGACAGATACGCAGTATTTT.

This clonotype was counted ten times or more. This sequence joins TRBV29-1 and TRBJ2-3; no definite D call. The CDR3 consists of 12 residues. The germline V gene encodes CDR1 SQVTM and CDR2 ANQGSEA. The V and J ends lost 6 bases and 5 bases respectively, with 12 bases between them. The DNA of the CDR3 is TGCAGCGTCGATGGCGGTGTAGATACGCAGTATTTT. Amino acids: CSVDGGVDTQYF.

The sample holds a few counts of this clonotype. The chain links TRBV6-2 or TRBV6-3 to TRBJ2-7, with no clear D. CDR3 size: 11 residues. V shed 8 bases and J shed 1 base, with 6 bases lying between them. Germline assignment: CDR1 MNHEY and CDR2 SVGEGT. The CDR3 reads CASGRSYEQYF. The CDR3 DNA reads as TGTGCCAGCGGCAGATCCTACGAGCAGTACTTC.

This clonotype has a count of ten or more. The chain carries TRBV29-1 and TRBJ2-3; a weak D match, TRBD2 (6 bases). The V gene's germline CDR1 is SQVTM and CDR2 ANQGSEA. V was pared by 1 base and J by 13 bases, with 18 bases between. CDR3 size: 13 residues. CDR3 nucleotide sequence: TGCAGCGTTGAAGGGGTCCTAAGGGAGGAGGAGTATTTT. This codes for CSVEGVLREEEYF.

V gene TRBV7-2 combines with J gene TRBJ2-1, with D possibly matching TRBD2 (6 bases). Germline values: CDR1 SGHTA, CDR2 FQGNSA. Deletions cut 2 bases from V and 0 bases from J, with 11 bases between. The CDR3 sequence is 16 residues long. CDR3 sequence reads: CASSLTRTISYNEQFF. For the CDR3, the DNA is TGTGCCAGCAGCTTAACCAGGACTATCTCCTACAATGAGCAGTTCTTC. Based on the CDR3 plus reference TRBV7-2 and TRBJ2-1, the full variable domain is GAGVSQSPSNKVTEKGKDVELRCDPISGHTALYWYRQSLGQGLEFLIYFQGNSAPDKSGLPSDRFSAERTGGSVSTLTIQRTQQEDSAVYLCASSLTRTISYNEQFFGPGTRLTVL.

The chain is built from TRBV9 and TRBJ1-1; tentative D call: TRBD1 (5 bases). Deletions cut 3 bases from V and 1 base from J, with 16 bases between. The CDR3 contains 16 residues. Germline V gene data show CDR1 as SGDLS and CDR2 as YYNGEE. Written as DNA, the CDR3 is TGTGCCAGCAGCGCGGAAATCGGGACGGCGAACACTGAAGCTTTCTTT. As protein: CASSAEIGTANTEAFF. The full variable domain, rest sourced from reference TRBV9 and TRBJ1-1, is DSGVTQTPKHLITATGQRVTLRCSPRSGDLSVYWYQQSLDQGLQFLIQYYNGEERAKGNILERFSAQQFPDLHSELNLSSLELGDSALYFCASSAEIGTANTEAFFGQGTRLTVV.

This clonotype was counted between two and nine times. The chain is built from TRBV7-2 and TRBJ1-1, with D unclear. The germline CDR1 and CDR2 sequences are SGHTA and FQGNSA. V lost 5 bases to trimming and J lost 4 bases, with 17 bases between them. This CDR3 is built from 15 residues. CDR3 amino acids: CASSVLIGSGTEAFF. The CDR3 DNA follows: TGTGCCAGCAGCGTCCTAATTGGGTCAGGCACTGAAGCTTTCTTT.

This clonotype was counted at least ten times. The chain has TRBV12-3 or TRBV12-4 and TRBJ1-1; unclear D gene. The CDR3 runs 15 residues. Deletions cut 1 base from V and 0 bases from J, with 9 bases between. CDR3 protein: CASSLERALNTEAFF. The CDR3 DNA follows: TGTGCCAGCAGTTTAGAGAGGGCTTTGAACACTGAAGCTTTCTTT.

This clonotype has just a few counts. The J gene is TRBJ1-1, the V gene TRBV7-2, with D tentatively TRBD1 (6 bases). The CDR3 spans 12 residues. CDR1 SGHTA and CDR2 FQGNSA come from the germline V gene. V lost 4 bases, J lost 7 bases, and 10 bases lay in between. The CDR3 DNA reads as TGTGCCAGCAGCTCAGGGGTGGGTGAAGCTTTCTTT. Translating gives CASSSGVGEAFF.

This clonotype was detected only a few times. The rearrangement uses TRBV6-2 or TRBV6-3 and TRBJ2-1; D gene unclear. The V and J ends lost 4 bases and 0 bases respectively, with 25 bases between them. The CDR3 is 20 residues long. Germline V gene data show CDR1 as MNHEY and CDR2 as SVGEGT. The CDR3 coding sequence is TGTGCCAGCAGTTGGACCCGGGCACTCCAAATGCTTAGCTCCTACAATGAGCAGTTCTTC. Translating gives CASSWTRALQMLSSYNEQFF.

This clonotype was found a few times. The J gene is TRBJ2-3, the V gene TRBV5-6; 10 bases align to TRBD2. This CDR3 has 15 amino acids. The junction had 6 bases not matched to a gene; V was cut back by 3 bases and J by 5 bases. Germline V CDR1 and CDR2: SGHDT, YYEEEE. CDR3 protein: CASSSLAGVLDTQYF. DNA for the CDR3: TGTGCCAGCAGCTCGCTAGCGGGAGTCTTAGATACGCAGTATTTT.

The chain couples TRBV7-9 to TRBJ2-5; D unresolved. V was pared by 8 bases and J by 7 bases, with 17 bases between. Germline CDR1 reads SEHNR; CDR2 reads FQNEAQ (reference sequence). The CDR3 covers 13 residues. As DNA, the CDR3 is TGTGCCAGCTCCCGACCGACTCTGGCGACCCAGTACTTC. Encoded protein: CASSRPTLATQYF. Filled out from reference TRBV7-9 and TRBJ2-5, the complete variable domain reads DTGVSQNPRHKITKRGQNVTFRCDPISEHNRLYWYRQTLGQGPEFLTYFQNEAQLEKSRLLSDRFSAERPKGSFSTLEIQRTEQGDSAMYLCASSRPTLATQYFGPGTRLLVL.

A few counts support this clonotype. J is TRBJ2-1 and V is TRBV29-1; no definite D call. V lost 4 bases to trimming and J lost 4 bases, with 11 bases between them. The CDR3 is 13 amino acids. CDR1 and CDR2 (germline): SQVTM, ANQGSEA. The CDR3 nucleotides are TGCAGCGTTGGAAAGGGATTTTACAATGAGCAGTTCTTC. It encodes CSVGKGFYNEQFF.

The chain joins TRBV6-2 or TRBV6-3 to TRBJ2-4, with TRBD2 identical over 10 bases. Germline V lookup: CDR1 MNHEY, CDR2 SVGEGT. Trimming removed 2 bases from V and 1 base from J; junction bases left unmatched: 5. This CDR3 spans 17 amino acids. The CDR3 is CASSYGGLADAKNIQYF. CDR3 coding DNA: TGTGCCAGCAGTTACGGAGGACTAGCGGACGCCAAAAACATTCAGTACTTC.

The chain employs TRBV11-2 and TRBJ2-7; D gene ambiguous. V was cut by 0 bases and J by 3 bases, with 9 bases left in between. The germline CDR1 and CDR2 sequences are SGHAT and FQNNGV. The CDR3 consists of 14 residues. CDR3 loop: CASSLEIRGYEQYF. The CDR3 DNA is TGTGCCAGCAGCTTAGAGATAAGAGGCTACGAGCAGTACTTC.

This clonotype was counted only a few times. CDR3 in amino acids: CSASTLLAESYEQYF. CDR3 bases: TGCAGTGCTAGTACCTTACTAGCGGAATCCTACGAGCAGTACTTC. The V and J genes are TRBV20-1 and TRBJ2-7, with 8 bases lining up with TRBD2. After removal of 3 bases from V and 1 base from J, the junction contained 8 bases not matched to a gene. The CDR3 has 15 residues. Germline-derived CDR1 and CDR2 are DFQATT and SNEGSKA (reference sequence).

The CDR3 coding sequence is TGTGCCAGCAGCTCAGGGACAGGGTACACAGATACGCAGTATTTT. This translates into CASSSGTGYTDTQYF. The chain carries TRBV7-9 and TRBJ2-3; the match to TRBD1 covers 9 bases. The CDR3 is 15 residues long. Trimming removed 4 bases from V and 2 bases from J; junction bases left unmatched: 4. Germline V lookup: CDR1 SEHNR, CDR2 FQNEAQ (reference sequence).

There are many counts of this clonotype. V is TRBV5-1 and J is TRBJ2-2; no definite D call. V was pared by 3 bases and J by 3 bases, with 12 bases between. The CDR3 is 15 amino acids. Germline V gene lookup returns CDR1 SGHRS and CDR2 YFSETQ. The CDR3 DNA sequence: TGCGCCAGCAGCTGGAGCCAGACACACACCGGGGAGCTGTTTTTT. Translation: CASSWSQTHTGELFF.